This TCR beta chain is from a study of cytomegalovirus exposure and HLA in healthy donors. Turning to the study itself: Early released data had approximately 86 million unique TCRs, all coming from HLA-typed donors.

PCR involved 60 Vbeta and 13 Jbeta primers. Sequenced by immunoSEQ multiplex PCR; TCRdb stores in-frame clones only, minus some. The profile shows more than 140,000 clones, roughly 74% of them singletons. As to this clone: Other DNA sequences in this specimen translate into the identical CDR3.

CDR1 and CDR2 from the germline V gene are MGHRA and YSYEKL. This CDR3 is 14 amino acids long. The trim removed 4 bases at V and 2 bases at J, leaving 4 bases unmatched. This receptor was obtained from a man aged 40-55 years in good health and CMV-seronegative. Sequencing used PBMCs. The genes are TRBV4-1 and TRBJ1-2, with 7 bases that match TRBD1. The CDR3 reads CASSREGQNYGYTF. The CDR3 region has the DNA TGCGCCAGCAGCCGAGAGGGACAGAACTATGGCTACACCTTC.